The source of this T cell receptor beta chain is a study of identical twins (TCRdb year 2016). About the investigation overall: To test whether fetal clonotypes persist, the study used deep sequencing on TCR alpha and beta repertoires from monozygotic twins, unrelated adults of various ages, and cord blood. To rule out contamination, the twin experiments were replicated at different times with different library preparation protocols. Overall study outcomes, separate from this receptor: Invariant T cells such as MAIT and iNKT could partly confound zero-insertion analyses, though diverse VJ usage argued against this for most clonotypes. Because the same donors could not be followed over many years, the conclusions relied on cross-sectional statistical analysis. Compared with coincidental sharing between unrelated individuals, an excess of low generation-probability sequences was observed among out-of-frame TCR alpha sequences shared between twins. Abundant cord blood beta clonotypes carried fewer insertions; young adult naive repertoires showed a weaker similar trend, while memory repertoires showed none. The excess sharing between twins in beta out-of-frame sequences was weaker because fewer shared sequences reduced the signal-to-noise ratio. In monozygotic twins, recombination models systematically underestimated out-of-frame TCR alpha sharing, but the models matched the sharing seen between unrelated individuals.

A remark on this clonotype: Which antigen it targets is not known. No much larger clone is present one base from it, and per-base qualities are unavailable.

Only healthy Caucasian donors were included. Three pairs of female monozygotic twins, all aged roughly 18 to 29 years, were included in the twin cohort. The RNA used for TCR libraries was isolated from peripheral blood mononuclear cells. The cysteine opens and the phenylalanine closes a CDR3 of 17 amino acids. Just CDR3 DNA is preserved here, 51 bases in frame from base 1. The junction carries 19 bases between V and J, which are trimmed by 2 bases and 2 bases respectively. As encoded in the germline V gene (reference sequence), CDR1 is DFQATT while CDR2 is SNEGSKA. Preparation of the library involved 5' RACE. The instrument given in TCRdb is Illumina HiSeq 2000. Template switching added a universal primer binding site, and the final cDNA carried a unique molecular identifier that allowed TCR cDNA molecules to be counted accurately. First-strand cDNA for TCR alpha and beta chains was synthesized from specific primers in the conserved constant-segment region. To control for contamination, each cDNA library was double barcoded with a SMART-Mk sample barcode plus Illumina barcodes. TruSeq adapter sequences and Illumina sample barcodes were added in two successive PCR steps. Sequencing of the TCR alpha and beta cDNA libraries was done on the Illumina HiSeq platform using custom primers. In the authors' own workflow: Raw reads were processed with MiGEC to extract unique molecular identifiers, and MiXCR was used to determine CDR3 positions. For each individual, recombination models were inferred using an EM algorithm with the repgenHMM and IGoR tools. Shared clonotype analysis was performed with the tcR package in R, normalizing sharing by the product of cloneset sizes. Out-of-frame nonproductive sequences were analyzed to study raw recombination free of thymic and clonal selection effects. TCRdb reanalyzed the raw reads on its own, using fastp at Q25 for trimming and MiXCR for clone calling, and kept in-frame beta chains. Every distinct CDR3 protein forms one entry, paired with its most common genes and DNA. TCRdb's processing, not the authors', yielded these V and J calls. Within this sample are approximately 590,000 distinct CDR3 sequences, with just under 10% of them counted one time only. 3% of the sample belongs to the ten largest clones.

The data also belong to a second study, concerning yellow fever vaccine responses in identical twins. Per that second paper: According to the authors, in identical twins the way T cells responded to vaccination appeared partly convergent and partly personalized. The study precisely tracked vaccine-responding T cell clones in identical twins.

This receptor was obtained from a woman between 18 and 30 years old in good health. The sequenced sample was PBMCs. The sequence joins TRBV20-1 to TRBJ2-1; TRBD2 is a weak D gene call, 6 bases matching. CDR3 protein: CSARTPVGGATYNEQFF. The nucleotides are TGCAGTGCTAGAACCCCAGTCGGGGGAGCCACCTACAATGAGCAGTTCTTC.